These T cell receptor beta chains were read from a single sample in a study of blood T cell repertoires in COVID-19. Sequencing used immunoSEQ multiplex PCR; TCRdb keeps in-frame clones, though not all of them. The table lists roughly 410,000 clones, about 90% of them singletons, with 2% to 2.5% in the top ten. The sample comprised peripheral blood. The receptors were gathered from a woman aged 55-70 years with COVID-19, enrolled during active disease. Both conserved end residues are part of each CDR3. Each record gives: CDR3 DNA, CDR3 protein, V gene, clone size, J gene, D gene. A D gene is named only where the DNA matches it firmly. Size is omitted from some rows. Given values are once, few, many or a class for expanded clones.

DNA: TGTGCCAGCTCACGACAGGGGGCAGGTGAGCAGTTCTTC
CDR3: CASSRQGAGEQFF
V: TRBV18
size: NA
J: TRBJ2-1
D: TRBD1

DNA: TGTGCCAGCAGCGCCTCGGGACAGATAAACACCGGGGAGCTGTTTTTT
CDR3: CASSASGQINTGELFF
V: TRBV9
size: NA
J: TRBJ2-2
D: TRBD1

DNA: TGTGCCAGCAGCTTGGCGGTCGCGGTAAATTCACCCCTCCACTTT
CDR3: CASSLAVAVNSPLHF
V: TRBV5-5
size: few
J: TRBJ1-6
D: NA

DNA: TGTGCCAGTAGCAGTATCCTCACAGGGGGCGCCTCCTACGAGCAGTACTTC
CDR3: CASSSILTGGASYEQYF
V: TRBV19
size: NA
J: TRBJ2-7
D: TRBD1

DNA: TGTGCCAGCAGCCGCCAGGGGAACACTGAAGCTTTCTTT
CDR3: CASSRQGNTEAFF
V: TRBV7-9
size: NA
J: TRBJ1-1
D: NA

DNA: TGTGCCTGGAGTGCACAGGGTTCGGGAGAGCAGTACTTC
CDR3: CAWSAQGSGEQYF
V: TRBV30
size: once
J: TRBJ2-7
D: NA

DNA: TGTGCCTGGTCGCGGACAGGGGGAGGTCAGCCCCAGCATTTT
CDR3: CAWSRTGGGQPQHF
V: TRBV30
size: once
J: TRBJ1-5
D: TRBD1

DNA: TGTGCCAGTTGGGAGGCAGGGGGCACTGAAGCTTTCTTT
CDR3: CASWEAGGTEAFF
V: TRBV18
size: once
J: TRBJ1-1
D: TRBD1

DNA: TGTGCCAGCAGCCATCGGGGGGGCCTGGGCAATGAGCAGTTCTTC
CDR3: CASSHRGGLGNEQFF
V: TRBV3-1/TRBV3-2
size: NA
J: TRBJ2-1
D: TRBD2

DNA: TGCGCCAGCAGCTTGGCGGGGAAGAGCAATCAGCCCCAGCATTTT
CDR3: CASSLAGKSNQPQHF
V: TRBV5-1
size: NA
J: TRBJ1-5
D: NA

DNA: TGCGCCAGCAGTGAGGTGTACTCTGGAAACACCATATATTTT
CDR3: CASSEVYSGNTIYF
V: TRBV10-2
size: NA
J: TRBJ1-3
D: NA

DNA: TGTGCCAGCAGCCCCACAGGGGACGTGAATGAAAAACTGTTTTTT
CDR3: CASSPTGDVNEKLFF
V: TRBV7-8
size: NA
J: TRBJ1-4
D: TRBD1

DNA: TGTGCCAGCTCACCACTCGACTATAGCAATCAGCCCCAGCATTTT
CDR3: CASSPLDYSNQPQHF
V: TRBV18
size: NA
J: TRBJ1-5
D: NA

DNA: TGTGCCAGCAAGATTAGCGGGACTATCACAGATACGCAGTATTTT
CDR3: CASKISGTITDTQYF
V: TRBV5-4
size: NA
J: TRBJ2-3
D: TRBD2

DNA: TGTGCCAGCAGCCAAGAGGGTTCCACAGCCGGAAACACCATATATTTT
CDR3: CASSQEGSTAGNTIYF
V: TRBV14
size: NA
J: TRBJ1-3
D: NA

DNA: TGCGCCAGCAGCCCCGGACTAGCGGGGGGTGCCTACGAGCAGTACTTC
CDR3: CASSPGLAGGAYEQYF
V: TRBV5-1
size: NA
J: TRBJ2-7
D: TRBD2

DNA: TGTGCCAGTAGTATAGGCGGACAGGGTACCTACGAGCAGTACTTC
CDR3: CASSIGGQGTYEQYF
V: TRBV19
size: NA
J: TRBJ2-7
D: TRBD1

DNA: TGTGCCAGCAGCTTGGGGCGGGTGTGGGGACTATATGGCTACACCTTC
CDR3: CASSLGRVWGLYGYTF
V: TRBV5-6
size: NA
J: TRBJ1-2
D: NA

DNA: TGTGCCAGCAGTCTAGGACTAGCGGTCACAGATACGCAGTATTTT
CDR3: CASSLGLAVTDTQYF
V: TRBV11-3
size: once
J: TRBJ2-3
D: TRBD2

DNA: TGTGCCAGCAGCTTAGTTAGCGTAGCTTACAATGAGCAGTTCTTC
CDR3: CASSLVSVAYNEQFF
V: TRBV7-8
size: NA
J: TRBJ2-1
D: NA

DNA: TGTGCCAGTAGTATAGTCCAGAGCAATCAGCCCCAGCATTTT
CDR3: CASSIVQSNQPQHF
V: TRBV19
size: NA
J: TRBJ1-5
D: NA

DNA: TGTGCCAGCAGTTTTCAGGGAAACACCATATATTTT
CDR3: CASSFQGNTIYF
V: TRBV5-4
size: NA
J: TRBJ1-3
D: NA

DNA: TGTGCCAGCAGCTTTGACAGATCATCCTACGAGCAGTACTTC
CDR3: CASSFDRSSYEQYF
V: TRBV7-2
size: NA
J: TRBJ2-7
D: NA

DNA: TGTGCCAGCAGTCTTTCAGGGGAAAAACTGTTTTTT
CDR3: CASSLSGEKLFF
V: TRBV28
size: NA
J: TRBJ1-4
D: NA

DNA: TGTGCCAGCATTGGGCGGGGCCCCTACGAGCAGTACTTC
CDR3: CASIGRGPYEQYF
V: TRBV28
size: NA
J: TRBJ2-7
D: NA

DNA: TGTGCCACCAGTGATACAACGGATACGCAGTATTTT
CDR3: CATSDTTDTQYF
V: TRBV24-1
size: NA
J: TRBJ2-3
D: NA

DNA: TGTGCCAGCAGACCGACGGAGGGGGCGCCCCCCCTCCCCTATGGCTACACCTTC
CDR3: CASRPTEGAPPLPYGYTF
V: TRBV9
size: NA
J: TRBJ1-2
D: TRBD1

DNA: TGCGCCAGCAGCTCAGGACAGGGGTGGCAAGAGACCCAGTACTTC
CDR3: CASSSGQGWQETQYF
V: TRBV5-1
size: NA
J: TRBJ2-5
D: TRBD1

DNA: TGTGCCAGCAGCCTGGGACTACAAGAGACCCAGTACTTC
CDR3: CASSLGLQETQYF
V: TRBV7-3
size: once
J: TRBJ2-5
D: TRBD2

DNA: TGTGCCAGCGCTAGGGGCGGCACAGATACGCAGTATTTT
CDR3: CASARGGTDTQYF
V: TRBV28
size: NA
J: TRBJ2-3
D: NA

DNA: TGTGCCAGCAGCACGGACAGGGGGGCGGGTCAGCCCCAGCATTTT
CDR3: CASSTDRGAGQPQHF
V: TRBV2
size: NA
J: TRBJ1-5
D: TRBD1

DNA: TGTGCCAGCAGCCCCCAACTAGCGGGGAAACTCTCCTACAATGAGCAGTTCTTC
CDR3: CASSPQLAGKLSYNEQFF
V: TRBV9
size: NA
J: TRBJ2-1
D: TRBD2

DNA: TGTGCCAGCAGTAAGACAGGGGGCATCGATGGCTACACCTTC
CDR3: CASSKTGGIDGYTF
V: TRBV3-1/TRBV3-2
size: NA
J: TRBJ1-2
D: TRBD1

DNA: TGTGCCAGCAGCTTAGTAGGGGGCGATGGCTACACCTTC
CDR3: CASSLVGGDGYTF
V: TRBV11-2
size: NA
J: TRBJ1-2
D: TRBD1

DNA: TGTGCCAGCAGCCGGAGCGGGGGGGCCACAGATACGCAGTATTTT
CDR3: CASSRSGGATDTQYF
V: TRBV7-9
size: NA
J: TRBJ2-3
D: TRBD2

DNA: TGTGCCAGCAGATTTTCGACTAGCGGGGTCTCAAACACCGGGGAGCTGTTTTTT
CDR3: CASRFSTSGVSNTGELFF
V: TRBV2
size: NA
J: TRBJ2-2
D: TRBD2

DNA: TGTGCCAGCAGCCCCGAAATGGGACTAGCGGGGGGATACTACGAGCAGTACTTC
CDR3: CASSPEMGLAGGYYEQYF
V: TRBV27
size: NA
J: TRBJ2-7
D: TRBD2

DNA: TGTGCCAGCAGCCGGCGGGAGGACTACGAGCAGTACTTC
CDR3: CASSRREDYEQYF
V: TRBV21-1
size: NA
J: TRBJ2-7
D: NA

DNA: TGTGCCAGCAGCCCTGGAGGGGAGGTTGGTTTCTATGAAGCTTTCTTT
CDR3: CASSPGGEVGFYEAFF
V: TRBV5-4
size: NA
J: TRBJ1-1
D: NA

DNA: TGTGCCAGCAGCGGACGGACTAGCGGGGGGGCTGGCTCGCAAGAGACCCAGTACTTC
CDR3: CASSGRTSGGAGSQETQYF
V: TRBV7-2
size: NA
J: TRBJ2-5
D: TRBD2

DNA: TGTGCCAGCAGTGGCCAGTTCTCCTACGAGCAGTACTTC
CDR3: CASSGQFSYEQYF
V: TRBV2
size: NA
J: TRBJ2-7
D: NA

DNA: TGCGCCAGCAGCGCCGAACCTAGCGGGGGGGCAAGCGGGGAGCTGTTTTTT
CDR3: CASSAEPSGGASGELFF
V: TRBV5-1
size: NA
J: TRBJ2-2
D: TRBD2

DNA: TGCGCCAGTGCAAGGGACAGCTATAATTCACCCCTCCACTTT
CDR3: CASARDSYNSPLHF
V: TRBV5-1
size: NA
J: TRBJ1-6
D: TRBD1

DNA: TGTGCCACCAGTGTCCCAGGGTTAACCGGGGAGCTGTTTTTT
CDR3: CATSVPGLTGELFF
V: TRBV24-1
size: NA
J: TRBJ2-2
D: NA

DNA: TGTGCCAGTAGCCCGGACAGGGGCCACGAGCAGTACTTC
CDR3: CASSPDRGHEQYF
V: TRBV19
size: NA
J: TRBJ2-7
D: TRBD1

DNA: TGTGCCATCAGTGGGGGACAGGGGATCGAGCAGTACTTC
CDR3: CAISGGQGIEQYF
V: TRBV10-3
size: NA
J: TRBJ2-7
D: TRBD1

DNA: TGTGCCATCAGTGAAGGTAGCGGGGGGGCTCGGCAGTTCTTC
CDR3: CAISEGSGGARQFF
V: TRBV10-3
size: NA
J: TRBJ2-1
D: TRBD2

DNA: TGTGCCAGCTCGCTCACAGGGAGCAATCAGCCCCAGCATTTT
CDR3: CASSLTGSNQPQHF
V: TRBV18
size: NA
J: TRBJ1-5
D: NA

DNA: TGTGCCAGCAGCCTGGGACAGACGAACACCGGGGAGCTGTTTTTT
CDR3: CASSLGQTNTGELFF
V: TRBV28
size: NA
J: TRBJ2-2
D: TRBD1

DNA: TGTGCCAGCAGCCAGAGGCAGGGGGAAAAACTGTTTTTT
CDR3: CASSQRQGEKLFF
V: TRBV6-5
size: NA
J: TRBJ1-4
D: NA

DNA: TGTGCCAGCAGTGAAGGAGGCACTAGCGGGCTGGTCACCGGGGAGCTGTTTTTT
CDR3: CASSEGGTSGLVTGELFF
V: TRBV2
size: NA
J: TRBJ2-2
D: TRBD2

DNA: TGTGCCAGCAGGGGCGGGACAGGGGGTTTCTACGAGCAGTACTTC
CDR3: CASRGGTGGFYEQYF
V: TRBV6-5
size: NA
J: TRBJ2-7
D: TRBD1

DNA: TGTGCCAGCAGTTCTAGGGGCCAGGGAAGTAATGAAAAACTGTTTTTT
CDR3: CASSSRGQGSNEKLFF
V: TRBV7-2
size: NA
J: TRBJ1-4
D: NA

DNA: TGTGCCAGCACTCCTGCGCTGAACACTGAAGCTTTCTTT
CDR3: CASTPALNTEAFF
V: TRBV6-5
size: NA
J: TRBJ1-1
D: NA